This TCR beta chain was profiled in a study of OX40 agonist ivuxolimab in advanced cancers. Study-wide background: Hepatocellular carcinoma, melanoma, renal cell or head and neck cancer was diagnosed in the dose-escalation patients.

Trimming shortened V by 0 bases and J by 7 bases, and 4 bases separated the two germline ends. Germline V gene sequence: CDR1 MNHEY, CDR2 SVGAGI. The CDR3 contains 12 residues. TCRdb's table, derived via immunoSEQ multiplex PCR, lists solely in-frame clones and lacks some. The sample lists about 70,000 clones; roughly 80% were seen once. The material sequenced was CD4+ or CD8+ T cells sorted from blood, taken in a trial of the OX40 agonist ivuxolimab. This clonotype was sampled from an adult with an advanced solid tumor such as melanoma, head and neck, liver or kidney cancer. V gene TRBV6-5 combines with J gene TRBJ2-1; D remains unclear. The CDR3 protein is CASSYSGNEQFF. CDR3 sequence (DNA): TGTGCCAGCAGTTACTCAGGTAATGAGCAGTTCTTC.